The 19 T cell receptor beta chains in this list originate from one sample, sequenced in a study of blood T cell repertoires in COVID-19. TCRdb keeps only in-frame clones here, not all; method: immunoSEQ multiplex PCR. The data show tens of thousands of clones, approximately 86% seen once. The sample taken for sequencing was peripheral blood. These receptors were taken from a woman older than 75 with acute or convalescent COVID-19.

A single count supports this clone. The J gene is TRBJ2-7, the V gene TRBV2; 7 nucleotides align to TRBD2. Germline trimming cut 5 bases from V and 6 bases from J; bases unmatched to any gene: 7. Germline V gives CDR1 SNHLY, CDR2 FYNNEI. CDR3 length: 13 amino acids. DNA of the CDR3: TGTGCCAGCAGTCCCTCGGGGGGAGGCGAGCAGTACTTC. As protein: CASSPSGGGEQYF.

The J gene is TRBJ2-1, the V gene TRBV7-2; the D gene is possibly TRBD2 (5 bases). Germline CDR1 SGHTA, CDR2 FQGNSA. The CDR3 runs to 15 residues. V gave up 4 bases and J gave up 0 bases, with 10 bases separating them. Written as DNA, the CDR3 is TGTGCCAGCAGCTCCGAGGGAGTCTCCTACAATGAGCAGTTCTTC. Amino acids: CASSSEGVSYNEQFF.

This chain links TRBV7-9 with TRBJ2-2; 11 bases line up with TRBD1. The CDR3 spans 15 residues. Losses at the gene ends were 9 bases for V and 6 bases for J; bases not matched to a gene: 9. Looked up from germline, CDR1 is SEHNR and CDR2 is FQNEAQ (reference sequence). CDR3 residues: CASIIPGQGAGELFF. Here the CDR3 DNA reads TGTGCCAGTATAATACCGGGACAGGGGGCCGGGGAGCTGTTTTTT.

CDR3 protein: CASIPDSLNSPLHF. The CDR3 DNA reads as TGTGCCAGCATCCCGGACAGCCTAAATTCACCCCTCCACTTT. V gene TRBV7-9 combines with J gene TRBJ1-6; weak D call: TRBD1 (6 bases). The germline CDR1 and CDR2 sequences are SEHNR and FQNEAQ (reference sequence). Between the trimmed V and J ends, which lost 7 bases and 7 bases, there was a span of 14 bases. The CDR3 runs 14 residues.

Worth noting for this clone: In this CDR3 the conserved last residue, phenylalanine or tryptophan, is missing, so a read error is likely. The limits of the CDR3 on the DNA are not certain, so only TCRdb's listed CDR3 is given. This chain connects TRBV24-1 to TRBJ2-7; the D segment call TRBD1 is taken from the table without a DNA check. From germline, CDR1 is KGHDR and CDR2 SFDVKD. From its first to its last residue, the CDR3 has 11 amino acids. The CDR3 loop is CATSPPGQGGL.

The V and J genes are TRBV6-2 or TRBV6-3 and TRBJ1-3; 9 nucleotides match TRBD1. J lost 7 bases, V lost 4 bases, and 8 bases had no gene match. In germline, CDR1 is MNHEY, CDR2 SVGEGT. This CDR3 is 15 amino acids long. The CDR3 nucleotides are TGTGCCAGCAGTTCCCACACAGGGGGCCGGAACACCATATATTTT. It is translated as CASSSHTGGRNTIYF.

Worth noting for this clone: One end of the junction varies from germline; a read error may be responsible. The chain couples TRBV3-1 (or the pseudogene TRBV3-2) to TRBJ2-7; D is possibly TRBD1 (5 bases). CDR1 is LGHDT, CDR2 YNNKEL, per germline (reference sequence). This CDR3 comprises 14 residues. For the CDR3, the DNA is TGTGCCAGCAGCCAAGGATTAGCAGGGCCCCTAACGAACTTC. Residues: CASSQGLAGPLTNF.

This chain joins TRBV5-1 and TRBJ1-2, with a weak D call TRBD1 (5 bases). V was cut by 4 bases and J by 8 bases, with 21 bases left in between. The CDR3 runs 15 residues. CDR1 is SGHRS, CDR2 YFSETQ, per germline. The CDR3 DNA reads TGCGCCAGCAGCCTGAACCCAGGGTCGAAGCGAGGCTACACCTTC. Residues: CASSLNPGSKRGYTF.

The CDR3 sequence: CASSLGDTQYF. For the CDR3, the DNA is TGTGCCAGCAGTTTGGGCGATACGCAGTATTTT. The rearrangement joins TRBV12-3 or TRBV12-4 to TRBJ2-3; the D is unclear. The CDR3 consists of 11 residues. Trimming removed 3 bases at V and 6 bases at J, with 4 bases between.

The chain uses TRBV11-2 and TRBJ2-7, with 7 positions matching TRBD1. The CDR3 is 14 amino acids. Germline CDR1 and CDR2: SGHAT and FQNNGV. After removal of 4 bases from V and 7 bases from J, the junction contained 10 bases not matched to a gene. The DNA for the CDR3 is TGTGCCAGCAGCTCAGGGCGTCAGGGGGTTGAGCAGTACTTC. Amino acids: CASSSGRQGVEQYF. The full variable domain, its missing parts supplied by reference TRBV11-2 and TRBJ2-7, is EAGVAQSPRYKIIEKRQSVAFWCNPISGHATLYWYQQILGQGPKLLIQFQNNGVVDDSQLPKDRFSAERLKGVDSTLKIQPAKLEDSAVYLCASSSGRQGVEQYFGPGTRLTVT.

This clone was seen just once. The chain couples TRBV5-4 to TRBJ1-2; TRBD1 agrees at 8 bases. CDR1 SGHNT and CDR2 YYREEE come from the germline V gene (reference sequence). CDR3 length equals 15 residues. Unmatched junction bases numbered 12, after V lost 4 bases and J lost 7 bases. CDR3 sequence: CASSGGQGGPRGYTF. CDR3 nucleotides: TGTGCCAGCAGCGGTGGACAGGGCGGGCCCCGTGGCTACACCTTC.

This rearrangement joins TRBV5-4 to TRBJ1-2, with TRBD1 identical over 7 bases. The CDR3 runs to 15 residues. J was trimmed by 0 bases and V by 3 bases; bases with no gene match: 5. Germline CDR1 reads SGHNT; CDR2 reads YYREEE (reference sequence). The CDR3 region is CASSSMDRSNYGYTF. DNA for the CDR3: TGTGCCAGCAGCTCTATGGACAGGTCTAACTATGGCTACACCTTC.

The CDR3 region is CSVDQTGGYGYTF. CDR3 DNA: TGCAGCGTGGACCAGACAGGGGGCTATGGCTACACCTTC. The chain couples TRBV29-1 to TRBJ1-2; 9 bases align to TRBD1. Germline V gives CDR1 SQVTM, CDR2 ANQGSEA. V was pared by 6 bases and J by 4 bases, with 6 bases of the junction left unmatched. The CDR3 spans 13 residues.

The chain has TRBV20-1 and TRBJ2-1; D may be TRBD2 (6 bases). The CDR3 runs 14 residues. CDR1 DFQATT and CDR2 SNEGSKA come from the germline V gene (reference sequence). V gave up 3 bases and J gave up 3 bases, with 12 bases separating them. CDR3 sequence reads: CSASKAGYYNEQFF. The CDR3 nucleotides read TGCAGTGCTAGTAAAGCGGGTTACTACAATGAGCAGTTCTTC.

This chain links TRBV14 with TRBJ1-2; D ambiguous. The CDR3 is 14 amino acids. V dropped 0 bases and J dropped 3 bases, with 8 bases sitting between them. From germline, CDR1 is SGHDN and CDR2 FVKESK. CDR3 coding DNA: TGTGCCAGCAGCCAAGATACCCGGGACTATGGCTACACCTTC. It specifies CASSQDTRDYGYTF. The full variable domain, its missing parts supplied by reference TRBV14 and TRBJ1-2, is EAGVTQFPSHSVIEKGQTVTLRCDPISGHDNLYWYRRVMGKEIKFLLHFVKESKQDESGMPNNRFLAERTGGTYSTLKVQPAELEDSGVYFCASSQDTRDYGYTFGSGTRLTVV.

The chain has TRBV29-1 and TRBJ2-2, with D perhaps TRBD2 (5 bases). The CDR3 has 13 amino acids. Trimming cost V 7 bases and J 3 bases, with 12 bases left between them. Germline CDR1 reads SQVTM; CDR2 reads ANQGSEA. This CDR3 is CSGVARDTGELFF. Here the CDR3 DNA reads TGCAGCGGTGTTGCGCGGGACACCGGGGAGCTGTTTTTT.

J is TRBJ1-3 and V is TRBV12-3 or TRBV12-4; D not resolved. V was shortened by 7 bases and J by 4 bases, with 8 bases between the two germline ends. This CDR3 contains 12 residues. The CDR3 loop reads CASIRGGNTIYF. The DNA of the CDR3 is TGTGCCAGCATCCGAGGCGGAAACACCATATATTTT.

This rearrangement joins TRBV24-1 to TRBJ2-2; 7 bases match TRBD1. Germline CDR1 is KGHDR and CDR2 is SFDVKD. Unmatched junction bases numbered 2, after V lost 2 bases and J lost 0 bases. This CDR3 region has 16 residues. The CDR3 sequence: CATSDSGQSNTGELFF. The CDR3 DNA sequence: TGTGCCACCAGTGATTCGGGACAGTCGAACACCGGGGAGCTGTTTTTT.

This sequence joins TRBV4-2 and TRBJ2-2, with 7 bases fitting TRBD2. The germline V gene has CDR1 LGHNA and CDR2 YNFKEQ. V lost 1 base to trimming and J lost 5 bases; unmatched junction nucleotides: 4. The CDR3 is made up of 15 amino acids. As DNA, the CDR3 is TGTGCCAGCAGCCAAGGCCCGGGAGGAACCGGGGAGCTGTTTTTT. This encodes CASSQGPGGTGELFF.